These 13 T cell receptor beta chains share one sample of origin, sequenced in a study of blood T cells in healthy people across ages (dated by TCRdb to between 2014 and 2016). The library was obtained by 5' RACE. Instrument on record: Illumina HiSeq 2500. A second roughly 6 to 12 cycle PCR used a sample-barcoded 5' primer and a J-beta primer mix. TCRdb reworked the public reads: Q25 trimming with fastp, MiXCR clone assembly, productive beta chains retained. When rows share a CDR3 protein, they turn into one entry using the most common DNA and genes. The sample table lists some 700,000 distinct CDR3 sequences, about 40% of them with a count of one. The biggest ten clones account for more than 20% of the sample. Sequenced input: blood. The receptors stem from a woman aged 60-70 years in good health.

Points on this clonotype: An end of the junction does not agree with germline; a read error may underlie this. The chain is built from TRBV25-1 and TRBJ1-6, with TRBD1 matching 8 bases. The CDR3 runs to 18 residues. CDR1 MGHDK and CDR2 SYGVNS come from the germline V gene. CDR3 DNA: TGTGCCAGCAGCCAGATGCGCCCACTGACAGGGGATAATCCACCCCTCCACTTT. Its protein is CASSQMRPLTGDNPPLHF.

J is TRBJ2-3 and V is TRBV11-2; TRBD1 might be the D (5 bases). From germline, CDR1 is SGHAT and CDR2 FQNNGV. The CDR3 length is 14 residues. With 4 bases removed from V and 2 bases from J, the gap between germline ends came to 10 bases. CDR3 loop: CASSWAGLTDTQYF. The CDR3 nucleotides read TGTGCCAGCAGCTGGGCAGGGCTCACAGATACGCAGTATTTT.

The chain combines TRBV6-6 with TRBJ2-5; unclear D gene. Germline CDR1 and CDR2: MNHNY and SVGAGI (reference sequence). The V end lost 8 bases, the J end lost 5 bases, and 12 bases lay between the germline ends. The CDR3 sequence is 12 residues long. The DNA for the CDR3 is TGTGCCAGCGCGAATGGTCGGGAGACCCAGTACTTC. This encodes CASANGRETQYF.

The chain is built from TRBV12-3 or TRBV12-4 and TRBJ1-2; TRBD1 matches 8 bases. J was trimmed by 13 bases and V by 5 bases; bases with no gene match: 6. The CDR3 loop spans 11 amino acids. The CDR3 DNA reads TGTGCCAGCAGTCCCGGGGACAGGCCCACCTTC. This encodes CASSPGDRPTF.

The V gene is TRBV5-5, the J gene TRBJ1-1; D uncertain. Germline V gene lookup returns CDR1 SGHKS and CDR2 YYEKEE (reference sequence). The CDR3 has 16 residues. Trimming cost V 2 bases and J 2 bases, with 16 bases left between them. The CDR3 DNA reads TGTGCCAGCAGCTTTGCCCTTGGTGATATCAACACTGAAGCTTTCTTT. Translation: CASSFALGDINTEAFF.

This chain connects TRBV7-2 to TRBJ2-1, with 10 bases lining up with TRBD1. The CDR3 has 15 amino acids. The trim removed 3 bases at V and 8 bases at J, leaving 7 bases unmatched. CDR1 is SGHTA and CDR2 is FQGNSA in the germline V gene. This CDR3 reads CASSFVTGGFDEQFF. CDR3 in DNA: TGTGCCAGCAGCTTCGTGACAGGGGGCTTTGATGAGCAGTTCTTC.

The chain employs TRBV5-4 and TRBJ2-7; D is ambiguous. The V and J ends lost 5 bases and 2 bases respectively, with 17 bases between them. The CDR3 runs 15 residues. Germline CDR1 is SGHNT and CDR2 is YYREEE (reference sequence). CDR3 sequence (DNA): TGTGCCAGCAGTTGGGGTGGAAGCCCGGCCTACGAGCAGTACTTC. As protein: CASSWGGSPAYEQYF.

The chain recombines TRBV9 with TRBJ1-1; D is ambiguous. The germline CDR1 and CDR2 sequences are SGDLS and YYNGEE. The V and J ends lost 6 bases and 1 base respectively, with 10 bases between them. This CDR3 has 13 amino acids. The DNA of the CDR3 is TGTGCCAGCAAACGGGTATCGAACACTGAAGCTTTCTTT. Its translation is CASKRVSNTEAFF.

This clonotype was picked up a small number of times. The V and J genes are TRBV28 and TRBJ1-4; possible D gene TRBD1, 5 bases. The CDR3 runs 16 residues. Germline CDR1 reads MDHEN; CDR2 reads SYDVKM. V gave up 1 base and J gave up 0 bases, with 9 bases separating them. In DNA, the CDR3 is TGTGCCAGCAGTTTATCTCTAGGGGCAACTAATGAAAAACTGTTTTTT. Amino acid sequence: CASSLSLGATNEKLFF.

A few counts support this clonotype. This rearrangement joins TRBV25-1 to TRBJ2-5; 7 nucleotides align to TRBD2. CDR1 and CDR2 from the germline V gene are MGHDK and SYGVNS. The V gene end was trimmed by 1 base and the J gene end by 1 base; junction bases not matched to a gene: 6. This CDR3 contains 16 residues. CDR3 sequence reads: CASSESSGKFQETQYF. As DNA, the CDR3 is TGTGCCAGCAGTGAATCCAGCGGGAAATTCCAAGAGACCCAGTACTTC.

This clonotype came up a few times. It may be a read error: a sequence one base away is much more abundant. The chain carries TRBV29-1 and TRBJ2-5, with TRBD1 as a possible D gene (5 bases). The CDR3 is 15 residues long. Deletions cut 3 bases from V and 4 bases from J, with 18 bases between. CDR1 SQVTM and CDR2 ANQGSEA come from the germline V gene. This CDR3 reads CSVDPVQGLGETQYF. CDR3 nucleotide sequence: TGCAGCGTTGATCCTGTCCAGGGTTTAGGAGAGACCCAGTACTTC.

As for this clonotype: This may come from a read error, since a much larger clone is one base off. The chain links TRBV7-2 to TRBJ2-6, with unresolved D. The CDR3 has 18 amino acids. Germline values: CDR1 SGHTA, CDR2 FQGNSA. Deletions cut 5 bases from V and 0 bases from J, with 17 bases between. The CDR3 here is CTSSHMSGGLSGANVLTF. Here the CDR3 DNA reads TGTACCAGCAGCCACATGAGTGGTGGGCTCTCTGGGGCCAACGTCCTGACTTTC.

The chain links TRBV5-1 to TRBJ1-2, with D perhaps TRBD1 (5 bases). CDR3 length: 14 residues. The germline gives CDR1 SGHRS, CDR2 YFSETQ. The V end was cut by 4 bases, the J end by 7 bases, with 17 bases between. In nucleotides, the CDR3 is TGCGCCAGCAGCCCAGTTACGGGACGAGGTGGCTACACCTTC. It is translated as CASSPVTGRGGYTF.